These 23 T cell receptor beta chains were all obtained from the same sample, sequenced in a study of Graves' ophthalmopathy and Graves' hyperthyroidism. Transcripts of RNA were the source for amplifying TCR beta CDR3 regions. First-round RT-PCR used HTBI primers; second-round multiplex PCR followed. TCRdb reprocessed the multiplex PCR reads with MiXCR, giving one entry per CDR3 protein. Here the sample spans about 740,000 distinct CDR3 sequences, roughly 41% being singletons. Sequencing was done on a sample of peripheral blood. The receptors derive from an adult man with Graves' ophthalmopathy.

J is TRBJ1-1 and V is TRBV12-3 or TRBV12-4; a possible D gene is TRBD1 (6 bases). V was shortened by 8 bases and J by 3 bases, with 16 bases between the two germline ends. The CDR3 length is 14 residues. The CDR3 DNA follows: TGTGCCAGCCGGAACACAGGGAGCCACACTGAAGCTTTCTTT. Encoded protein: CASRNTGSHTEAFF.

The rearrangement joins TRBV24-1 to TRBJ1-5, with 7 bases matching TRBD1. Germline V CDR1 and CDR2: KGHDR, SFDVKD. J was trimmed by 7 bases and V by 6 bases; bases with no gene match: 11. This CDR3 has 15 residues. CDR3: CATSSTADRVQPQHF. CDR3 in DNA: TGTGCCACCAGTAGTACCGCAGACAGGGTGCAGCCCCAGCATTTT.

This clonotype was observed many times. DNA for the CDR3: TGTGCCAGCAGCCTACAGGATTCTGGGGCCAACGTCCTGACTTTC. It is translated as CASSLQDSGANVLTF. The V call is TRBV9, the J call TRBJ2-6; possible D gene TRBD1, 5 bases. Trimming cost V 4 bases and J 1 base, with 9 bases left between them. Germline CDR1 and CDR2: SGDLS and YYNGEE. The CDR3 has 15 residues.

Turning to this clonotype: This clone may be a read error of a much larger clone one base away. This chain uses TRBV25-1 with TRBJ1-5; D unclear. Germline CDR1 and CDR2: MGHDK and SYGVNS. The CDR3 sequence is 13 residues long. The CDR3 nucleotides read TGTGCCAGCAGGGGGAACAGCAGTCAGCCCCAGCATTTT. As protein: CASRGNSSQPQHF. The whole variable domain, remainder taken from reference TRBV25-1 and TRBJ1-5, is EADIYQTPRYLVIGTGKKITLECSQTMGHDKMYWYQQDPGMELHLIHYSYGVNSTEKGDLSSESTVSRIRTEHFPLTLESARPSHTSQYLCASRGNSSQPQHFGDGTRLSIL.

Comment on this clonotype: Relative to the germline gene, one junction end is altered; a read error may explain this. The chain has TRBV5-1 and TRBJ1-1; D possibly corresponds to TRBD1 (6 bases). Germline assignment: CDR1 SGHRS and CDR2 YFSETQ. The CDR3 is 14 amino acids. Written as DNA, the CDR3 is TGTGCCAGCAGTTACAACGGGGGGCACACTGAAGCTTTCTTT. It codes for CASSYNGGHTEAFF.

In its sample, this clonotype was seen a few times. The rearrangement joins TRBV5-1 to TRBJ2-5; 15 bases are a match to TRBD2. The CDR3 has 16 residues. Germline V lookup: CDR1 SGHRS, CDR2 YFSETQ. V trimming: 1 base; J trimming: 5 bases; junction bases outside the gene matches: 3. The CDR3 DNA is TGCGCCAGCAGCTTGACTGGGACTAGCGGGAGGGAGACCCAGTACTTC. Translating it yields CASSLTGTSGRETQYF.

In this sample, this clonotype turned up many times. In nucleotides, the CDR3 is TGTGCCAGCAGCTTAAAGAGAGGCTATGGCTACACCTTC. Translated: CASSLKRGYGYTF. This chain joins TRBV7-2 and TRBJ1-2; no firm D call. CDR3 length: 13 residues. V lost 2 bases, J lost 4 bases, and 8 bases lay in between. Germline V CDR1 and CDR2: SGHTA, FQGNSA.

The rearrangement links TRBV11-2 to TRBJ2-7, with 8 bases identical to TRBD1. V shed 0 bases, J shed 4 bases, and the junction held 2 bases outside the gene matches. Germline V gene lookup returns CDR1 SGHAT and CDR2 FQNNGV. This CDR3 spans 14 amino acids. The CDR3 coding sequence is TGTGCCAGCAGCTTAGATAGGGACAGGTACGAGCAGTACTTC. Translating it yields CASSLDRDRYEQYF. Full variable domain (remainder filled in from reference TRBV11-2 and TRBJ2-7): EAGVAQSPRYKIIEKRQSVAFWCNPISGHATLYWYQQILGQGPKLLIQFQNNGVVDDSQLPKDRFSAERLKGVDSTLKIQPAKLEDSAVYLCASSLDRDRYEQYFGPGTRLTVT.

CDR3: CASSLVFTFLGQETQYF. CDR3 sequence (DNA): TGTGCCAGCAGCTTGGTTTTCACCTTCCTGGGACAAGAGACCCAGTACTTC. The chain carries TRBV11-2 and TRBJ2-5; D gene uncertain. Per germline, CDR1 SGHAT and CDR2 FQNNGV. The CDR3 has 17 amino acids. Trimming removed 3 bases at V and 2 bases at J, with 19 bases between.

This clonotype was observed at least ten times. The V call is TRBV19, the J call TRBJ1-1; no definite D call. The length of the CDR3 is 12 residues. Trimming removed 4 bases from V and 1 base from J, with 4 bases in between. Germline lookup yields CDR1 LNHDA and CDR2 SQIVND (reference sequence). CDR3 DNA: TGTGCCAGTAGTACAGAGAACACTGAAGCTTTCTTT. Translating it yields CASSTENTEAFF.

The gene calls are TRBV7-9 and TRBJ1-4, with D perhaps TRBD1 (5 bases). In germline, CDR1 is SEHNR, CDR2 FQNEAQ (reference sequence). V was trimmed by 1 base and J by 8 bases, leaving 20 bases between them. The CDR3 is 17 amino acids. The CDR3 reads CASSLVGSSAAGEKLFF. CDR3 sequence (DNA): TGTGCCAGCAGCTTAGTGGGTTCATCAGCGGCAGGGGAAAAACTGTTTTTT.

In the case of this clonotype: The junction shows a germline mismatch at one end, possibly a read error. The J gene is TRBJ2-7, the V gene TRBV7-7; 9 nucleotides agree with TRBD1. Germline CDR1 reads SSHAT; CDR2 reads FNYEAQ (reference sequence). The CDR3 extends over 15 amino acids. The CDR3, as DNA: TGTGCTAGCAGACCGGACAGGGGCACCTACTACGAGCAGTACTTC. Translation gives CASRPDRGTYYEQYF.

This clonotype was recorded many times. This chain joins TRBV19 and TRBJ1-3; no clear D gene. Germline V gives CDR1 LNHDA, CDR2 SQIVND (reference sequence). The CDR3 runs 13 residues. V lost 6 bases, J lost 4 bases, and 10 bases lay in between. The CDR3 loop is CASRLRSGNTIYF. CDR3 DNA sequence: TGTGCCAGTAGACTTAGGAGCGGAAACACCATATATTTT.

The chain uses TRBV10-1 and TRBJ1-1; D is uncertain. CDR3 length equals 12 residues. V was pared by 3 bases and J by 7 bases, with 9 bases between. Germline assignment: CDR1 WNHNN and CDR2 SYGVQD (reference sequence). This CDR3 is CASSDGWGEAFF. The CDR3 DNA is TGCGCCAGCAGTGACGGGTGGGGTGAAGCTTTCTTT.

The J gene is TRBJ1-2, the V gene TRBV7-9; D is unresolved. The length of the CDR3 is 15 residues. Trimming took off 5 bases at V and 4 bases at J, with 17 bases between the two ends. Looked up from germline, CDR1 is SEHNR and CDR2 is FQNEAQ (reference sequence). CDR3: CASSPQSQYSYGYTF. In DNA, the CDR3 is TGTGCCAGCAGCCCACAGTCACAGTATTCCTATGGCTACACCTTC.

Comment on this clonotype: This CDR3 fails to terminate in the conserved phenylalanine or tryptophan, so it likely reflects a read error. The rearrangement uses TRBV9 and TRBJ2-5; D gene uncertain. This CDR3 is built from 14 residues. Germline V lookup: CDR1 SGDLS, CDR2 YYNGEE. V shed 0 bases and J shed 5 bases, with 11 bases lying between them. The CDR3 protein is CASSVGGLSETQYV. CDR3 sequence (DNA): TGTGCCAGCAGCGTAGGAGGCCTTTCGGAGACCCAGTACGTC.

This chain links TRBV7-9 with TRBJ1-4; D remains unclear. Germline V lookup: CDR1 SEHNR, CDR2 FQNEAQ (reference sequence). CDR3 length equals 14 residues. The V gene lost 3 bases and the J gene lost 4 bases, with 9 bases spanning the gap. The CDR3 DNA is TGTGCCAGCAGCTTCCGAGGCCTTAATGAAAAACTGTTTTTT. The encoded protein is CASSFRGLNEKLFF.

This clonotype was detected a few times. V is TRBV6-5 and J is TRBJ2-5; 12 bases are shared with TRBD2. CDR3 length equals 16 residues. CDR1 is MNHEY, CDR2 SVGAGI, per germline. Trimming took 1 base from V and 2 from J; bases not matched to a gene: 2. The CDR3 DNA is TGTGCCAGCAGTTACTTGACTAGCGGGGGACAAGAGACCCAGTACTTC. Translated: CASSYLTSGGQETQYF.

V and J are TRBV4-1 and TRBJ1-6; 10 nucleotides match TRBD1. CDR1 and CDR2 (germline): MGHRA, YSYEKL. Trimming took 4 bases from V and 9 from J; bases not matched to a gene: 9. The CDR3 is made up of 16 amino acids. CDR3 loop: CASSLSGGTGASPLHF. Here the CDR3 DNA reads TGCGCCAGCAGCCTTTCTGGGGGGACAGGGGCTTCACCCCTCCACTTT.

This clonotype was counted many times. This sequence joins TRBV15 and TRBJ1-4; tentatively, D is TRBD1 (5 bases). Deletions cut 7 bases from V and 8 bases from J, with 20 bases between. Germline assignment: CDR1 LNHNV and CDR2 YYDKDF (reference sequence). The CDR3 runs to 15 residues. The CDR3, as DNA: TGTGCCACCAAGCAGGGAAGGGATTGGAGGGAAAAACTGTTTTTT. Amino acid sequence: CATKQGRDWREKLFF.

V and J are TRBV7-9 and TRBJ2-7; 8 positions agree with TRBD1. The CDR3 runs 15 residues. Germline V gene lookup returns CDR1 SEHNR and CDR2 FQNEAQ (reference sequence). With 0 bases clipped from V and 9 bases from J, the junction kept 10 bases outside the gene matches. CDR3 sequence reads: CASSLAGTGLGGQYF. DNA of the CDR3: TGTGCCAGCAGCTTAGCGGGGACAGGTCTTGGCGGGCAGTACTTC.

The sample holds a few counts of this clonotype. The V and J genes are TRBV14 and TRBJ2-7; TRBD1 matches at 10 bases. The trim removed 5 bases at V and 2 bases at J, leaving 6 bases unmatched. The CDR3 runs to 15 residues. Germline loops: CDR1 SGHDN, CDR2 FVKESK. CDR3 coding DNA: TGTGCCAGCAGCTTAGACGGGACAGGGGCCTACGAGCAGTACTTC. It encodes CASSLDGTGAYEQYF.

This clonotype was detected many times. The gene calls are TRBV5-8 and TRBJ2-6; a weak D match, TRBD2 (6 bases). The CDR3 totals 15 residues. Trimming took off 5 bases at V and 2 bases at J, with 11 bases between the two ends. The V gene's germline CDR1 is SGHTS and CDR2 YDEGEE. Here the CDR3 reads CASRYGGPGANVLTF. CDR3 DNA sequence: TGTGCCAGCAGATACGGGGGTCCTGGGGCCAACGTCCTGACTTTC.